Each of the 30 T cell receptor beta chains below was sequenced from the same sample in a study of T cells in localized non-small cell lung cancer. Repertoires were generated with immunoSEQ multiplex PCR, while TCRdb's copy carries only in-frame clones and drops some. The sample carries 25,000 to 35,000 clones, around 90% recorded once. The source was peripheral blood, collected before any cancer treatment. These receptors were obtained from a female donor at least 60 years old with stage III squamous cell lung carcinoma.

The chain has TRBV28 and TRBJ1-1; D unclear. V was pared by 5 bases and J by 0 bases, with 13 bases between. Germline-derived CDR1 and CDR2 are MDHEN and SYDVKM. The CDR3 contains 15 residues. The CDR3 is CASSPRALMNTEAFF. CDR3 in DNA: TGTGCCAGCAGTCCCCGTGCTTTAATGAACACTGAAGCTTTCTTT.

This clone was seen a single time. The chain is built from TRBV7-9 and TRBJ1-5; TRBD1 might be the D (5 bases). V lost 0 bases and J 7 bases, leaving 7 bases between the germline ends. CDR3 length: 13 residues. CDR1 and CDR2 (germline): SEHNR, FQNEAQ (reference sequence). The CDR3 reads CASSLAGGQPQHF. The CDR3 DNA sequence: TGTGCCAGCAGCTTAGCTGGGGGGCAGCCCCAGCATTTT.

V gene TRBV5-1 combines with J gene TRBJ2-7; 9 positions agree with TRBD1. The CDR3 is made up of 15 amino acids. V lost 4 bases to trimming and J lost 0 bases; unmatched junction nucleotides: 5. Per germline, CDR1 SGHRS and CDR2 YFSETQ. For the CDR3, the DNA is TGCGCCAGCAGCACCGGGACAGGGAGCTCCTACGAGCAGTACTTC. Translated: CASSTGTGSSYEQYF.

The rearrangement links TRBV7-2 to TRBJ2-7; a possible D gene is TRBD2 (6 bases). CDR1 is SGHTA and CDR2 is FQGNSA in the germline V gene. The CDR3 spans 15 residues. Trimming cost V 0 bases and J 3 bases, with 12 bases left between them. DNA of the CDR3: TGTGCCAGCAGCTTAGCGGGGGGACCTCGCTACGAGCAGTACTTC. As protein: CASSLAGGPRYEQYF.

The chain couples TRBV4-2 to TRBJ1-5, with D possibly matching TRBD1 (5 bases). Trimming took off 1 base at V and 2 bases at J, with 9 bases between the two ends. From germline, CDR1 is LGHNA and CDR2 YNFKEQ. This CDR3 has 15 amino acids. The CDR3, as DNA: TGTGCCAGCAGCCAAGGGGGCGGAGGCAATCAGCCCCAGCATTTT. This sequence encodes CASSQGGGGNQPQHF.

This chain joins TRBV28 and TRBJ2-3, with D perhaps matching TRBD1 (6 bases). Trimming left V 5 bases short and J 6 bases short, with 18 bases between. Germline CDR1 and CDR2: MDHEN and SYDVKM. This CDR3 comprises 15 residues. DNA of the CDR3: TGTGCCAGCAGTCCTAAGGGGGATATAACGGATACGCAGTATTTT. It yields the protein CASSPKGDITDTQYF. Full variable domain (missing parts from reference TRBV28 and TRBJ2-3): DVKVTQSSRYLVKRTGEKVFLECVQDMDHENMFWYRQDPGLGLRLIYFSYDVKMKEKGDIPEGYSVSREKKERFSLILESASTNQTSMYLCASSPKGDITDTQYFGPGTRLTVL.

This chain connects TRBV6-5 to TRBJ2-7, with 11 nucleotides matching TRBD1. Trimming at V came to 2 bases and at J to 4 bases, leaving 4 bases not matched to a gene. This CDR3 comprises 15 residues. Germline CDR1 MNHEY, CDR2 SVGAGI. CDR3 DNA: TGTGCCAGCAGTTACCGGACAGGGGGCGGGTACGAGCAGTACTTC. This gives the protein CASSYRTGGGYEQYF.

The V call is TRBV7-9, the J call TRBJ2-2; D remains unclear. This CDR3 is 12 amino acids long. V was trimmed by 1 base and J by 13 bases, leaving 10 bases between them. CDR1 is SEHNR, CDR2 FQNEAQ, per germline (reference sequence). The CDR3 reads CASSLDPWGLFF. CDR3 nucleotide sequence: TGTGCCAGCAGCTTAGACCCATGGGGGCTGTTTTTT.

This sequence joins TRBV7-3 and TRBJ1-1; weak D call: TRBD1 (5 bases). The CDR3 covers 14 residues. In germline, CDR1 is SGHTA, CDR2 FQGTGA. The V end lost 4 bases, the J end lost 1 base, and 10 bases lay between the germline ends. The chain's CDR3 is CASSSSTGNTEAFF. DNA of the CDR3: TGTGCCAGCAGCTCCTCTACAGGGAACACTGAAGCTTTCTTT.

The chain joins TRBV4-1 to TRBJ2-3; TRBD2 matches at 7 bases. V lost 0 bases and J lost 2; bases outside the gene matches: 8. CDR3 size: 17 residues. Germline loops: CDR1 MGHRA, CDR2 YSYEKL. The CDR3 sequence: CASSQDHPGGITDTQYF. CDR3 nucleotides: TGCGCCAGCAGCCAAGATCATCCGGGAGGTATCACAGATACGCAGTATTTT.

The chain uses TRBV6-5 and TRBJ2-7; 8 positions match TRBD1. The CDR3 has 15 residues. Trimming at V came to 6 bases and at J to 1 base, leaving 8 bases not matched to a gene. Germline V gene sequence: CDR1 MNHEY, CDR2 SVGAGI. CDR3: CASRADRGGSYEQYF. Written as DNA, the CDR3 is TGTGCCAGCAGGGCAGACAGGGGTGGTTCCTACGAGCAGTACTTC.

This chain joins TRBV18 and TRBJ1-2; no clear D. The germline gives CDR1 KGHSH, CDR2 LQKENI. Trimming took 3 bases from V and 5 from J, leaving 10 bases between them. This CDR3 region has 13 residues. The CDR3 reads CASSPQPEYGYTF. CDR3 nucleotides: TGTGCCAGCTCACCTCAGCCTGAATATGGCTACACCTTC. Looking up the rest from reference TRBV18 and TRBJ1-2 gives the full variable domain: NAGVMQNPRHLVRRRGQEARLRCSPMKGHSHVYWYRQLPEEGLKFMVYLQKENIIDESGMPKERFSAEFPKEGPSILRIQQVVRGDSAAYFCASSPQPEYGYTFGSGTRLTVV.

This rearrangement joins TRBV2 to TRBJ2-2, with 10 positions matching TRBD2. The J segment lost 7 bases and the V segment lost 6 bases, leaving 8 bases of the junction unmatched. Per the germline V gene, CDR1 is SNHLY and CDR2 is FYNNEI. The CDR3 runs 15 residues. The CDR3 DNA is TGTGCCAGCAGAATCAGCGGGAGGGCTGGCGGGGAGCTGTTTTTT. Its translation: CASRISGRAGGELFF.

The chain couples TRBV5-4 to TRBJ2-1; D may be TRBD1 (6 bases). The V end was cut by 0 bases, the J end by 9 bases, with 13 bases between. The CDR3 spans 14 residues. The germline V gene encodes CDR1 SGHNT and CDR2 YYREEE (reference sequence). The CDR3 region is CASSLEHQGSEQFF. CDR3 in DNA: TGTGCCAGCAGCTTGGAACATCAGGGGTCTGAGCAGTTCTTC.

The V gene is TRBV9, the J gene TRBJ2-7; D remains unclear. V gave up 2 bases and J gave up 1 base, with 13 bases separating them. The CDR3 consists of 15 residues. CDR1 is SGDLS and CDR2 is YYNGEE in the germline V gene. The CDR3 nucleotides are TGTGCCAGCAGCGTTTCGTCCAACCCGTCCTACGAGCAGTACTTC. Protein: CASSVSSNPSYEQYF.

The CDR3 region is CATSPLTDLSGNTIYF. The CDR3 DNA is TGTGCCACCAGCCCCCTCACCGACCTCTCTGGAAACACCATATATTTT. This rearrangement joins TRBV15 to TRBJ1-3, with no clear D. V was pared by 5 bases and J by 0 bases, with 14 bases between. Germline V gene sequence: CDR1 LNHNV, CDR2 YYDKDF (reference sequence). The CDR3 runs to 16 residues.

The V gene is TRBV9, the J gene TRBJ2-2; maybe TRBD2 (5 bases). V shed 1 base and J shed 0 bases, with 7 bases lying between them. The CDR3 runs 15 residues. From germline, CDR1 is SGDLS and CDR2 YYNGEE. CDR3 coding DNA: TGTGCCAGCAGCGTAACGGGAACGAACACCGGGGAGCTGTTTTTT. Its translation is CASSVTGTNTGELFF.

The chain uses TRBV28 and TRBJ2-7; perhaps TRBD1 as D (7 bases). Trimming stripped 6 bases from V and 11 bases from J, with 29 bases between. Germline V lookup: CDR1 MDHEN, CDR2 SYDVKM. The CDR3 extends over 16 amino acids. The CDR3 DNA is TGTGCCAGCAGCTCTCCACTGTATTCAGGGGGGACAGACGAGTACTTC. Protein product: CASSSPLYSGGTDEYF.

This clone was observed a handful of times. Other DNA sequences in this sample translate to the same CDR3. This sequence joins TRBV5-1 and TRBJ2-7; no reliable D call. Trimming stripped 3 bases from V and 4 bases from J, with 5 bases between. Germline values: CDR1 SGHRS, CDR2 YFSETQ. This CDR3 spans 11 amino acids. For the CDR3, the DNA is TGCGCCAGCAGCTGGGGATACGAGCAGTACTTC. It codes for CASSWGYEQYF.

This chain uses TRBV5-5 with TRBJ2-1; D is possibly TRBD2 (6 bases). The CDR3 extends over 16 amino acids. From germline, CDR1 is SGHKS and CDR2 YYEKEE (reference sequence). Trimming pared 0 bases from V and 5 bases from J, leaving 15 bases between. The CDR3 region is CASSLAAGSLHNEQFF. The CDR3 DNA is TGTGCCAGCAGCTTGGCCGCGGGGAGTTTACACAATGAGCAGTTCTTC. Drawing the rest from reference TRBV5-5 and TRBJ2-1, the complete variable domain is DAGVTQSPTHLIKTRGQQVTLRCSPISGHKSVSWYQQVLGQGPQFIFQYYEKEERGRGNFPDRFSARQFPNYSSELNVNALLLGDSALYLCASSLAAGSLHNEQFFGPGTRLTVL.

This chain links TRBV4-3 with TRBJ2-1; D tentatively reads TRBD1 or TRBD2 (5 bases each). The germline V and J ends were trimmed by 1 base and 4 bases, with 14 bases remaining between them. Germline CDR1 LGHNA, CDR2 YSLEER. CDR3 length equals 16 residues. CDR3 sequence (DNA): TGCGCCAGCAGCCAAGCCACAGGAGGAAGATACAATGAGCAGTTCTTC. It encodes CASSQATGGRYNEQFF.

The J gene is TRBJ1-2, the V gene TRBV4-3, with D maybe TRBD1 (6 bases). The CDR3 totals 17 residues. The V end lost 0 bases, the J end lost 4 bases, and 18 bases lay between the germline ends. Germline lookup yields CDR1 LGHNA and CDR2 YSLEER. CDR3 in amino acids: CASSQDQGRGNSYGYTF. The CDR3 DNA reads TGCGCCAGCAGCCAAGATCAGGGGCGTGGGAATAGCTATGGCTACACCTTC.

CDR3 region: CTSSPGPAGGPEETQYF. CDR3 sequence (DNA): TGCACCAGCAGCCCCGGCCCAGCGGGGGGCCCCGAAGAGACCCAGTACTTC. The rearrangement links TRBV1 to TRBJ2-5; the table's D call, TRBD2, was not checked against the DNA. TRBV1 is annotated as a pseudogene. The CDR3 is 17 residues long.

Comments on this clone: The junction departs from the called germline gene at one end, perhaps through a read error. This sequence joins TRBV28 and TRBJ2-1, with a possible D match to TRBD2 (6 bases). The germline V gene has CDR1 MDHEN and CDR2 SYDVKM. This CDR3 is 12 amino acids long. DNA of the CDR3: TGTGCCAGCAGTTTGGGGGACCTTGGAGGGGTCTTC. Residues: CASSLGDLGGVF.

This chain joins TRBV7-2 and TRBJ2-7; D gene unclear. Germline V gene sequence: CDR1 SGHTA, CDR2 FQGNSA. This CDR3 has 13 amino acids. V lost 5 bases and J 2 bases, leaving 10 bases between the germline ends. The CDR3 spells CASSPIGTYEQYF. The CDR3, as DNA: TGTGCCAGCAGCCCCATTGGCACCTACGAGCAGTACTTC.

The chain has TRBV7-8 and TRBJ2-7, with TRBD2 matching 8 bases. There are 14 residues in the CDR3. V gave up 5 bases and J gave up 4 bases; unmatched junction bases: 7. Germline assignment: CDR1 SGHVS and CDR2 FQNEAQ. The CDR3 DNA reads TGTGCCAGCAGCCCCCGGGAGGGAGGGTACGAGCAGTACTTC. Translating it yields CASSPREGGYEQYF.

The J gene is TRBJ2-3, the V gene TRBV4-1; tentatively, D is TRBD2 (5 bases). CDR1 MGHRA and CDR2 YSYEKL come from the germline V gene. The CDR3 extends over 13 amino acids. Trimming pared 8 bases from V and 2 bases from J, leaving 11 bases between. The CDR3 nucleotides are TGCGCCAGCCAGAGGGAACTCACAGATACGCAGTATTTT. This sequence encodes CASQRELTDTQYF.

In nucleotides, the CDR3 is TGTGCCATCCGGGACAGGGACACCGGGGAGCTGTTTTTT. As protein: CAIRDRDTGELFF. V is TRBV10-3 and J is TRBJ2-2; TRBD1 matches at 9 bases. Germline CDR1 and CDR2: ENHRY and SYGVKD. The CDR3 has 13 residues. V shed 8 bases and J 3 bases; nucleotides not matched to a gene: 1.

The chain uses TRBV18 and TRBJ2-7; 11 bases are a match to TRBD2. This CDR3 region has 15 residues. Germline assignment: CDR1 KGHSH and CDR2 LQKENI. J was trimmed by 3 bases and V by 5 bases; bases with no gene match: 6. The CDR3 nucleotides read TGTGCCAGCTCAAGGGGACTAGCGGAGTTCTACGAGCAGTACTTC. The encoded protein is CASSRGLAEFYEQYF.

The chain employs TRBV7-2 and TRBJ2-1, with TRBD2 identical over 12 bases. The CDR3 totals 16 residues. V dropped 4 bases and J dropped 7; count of bases not matched to a gene: 8. CDR1 is SGHTA, CDR2 FQGNSA, per germline. Here the CDR3 reads CASSWAVGTSGNEQFF. The CDR3 bases are TGTGCCAGCAGCTGGGCGGTCGGGACTAGCGGGAATGAGCAGTTCTTC.